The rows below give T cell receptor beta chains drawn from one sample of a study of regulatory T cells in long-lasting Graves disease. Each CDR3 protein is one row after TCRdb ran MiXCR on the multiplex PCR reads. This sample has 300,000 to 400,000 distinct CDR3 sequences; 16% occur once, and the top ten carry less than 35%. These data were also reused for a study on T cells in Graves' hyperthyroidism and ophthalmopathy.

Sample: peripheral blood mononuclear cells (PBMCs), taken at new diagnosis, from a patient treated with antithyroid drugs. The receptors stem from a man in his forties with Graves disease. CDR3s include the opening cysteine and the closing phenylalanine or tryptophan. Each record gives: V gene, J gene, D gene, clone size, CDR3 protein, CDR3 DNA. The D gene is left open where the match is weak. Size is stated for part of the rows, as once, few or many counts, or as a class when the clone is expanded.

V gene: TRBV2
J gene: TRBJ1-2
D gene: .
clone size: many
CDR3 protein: CASKEGGYGYTF
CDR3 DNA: TGTGCCAGCAAGGAGGGCGGCTATGGCTACACCTTC

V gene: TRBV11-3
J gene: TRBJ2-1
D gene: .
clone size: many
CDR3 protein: CASSTAGGPYGNEQFF
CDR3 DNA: TGTGCCAGCAGCACCGCCGGAGGTCCGTATGGGAATGAGCAGTTCTTC

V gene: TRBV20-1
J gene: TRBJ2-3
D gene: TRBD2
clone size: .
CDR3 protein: CSASRGDLHTQYF
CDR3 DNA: TGCAGTGCTAGTCGGGGGGACCTCCATACGCAGTATTTT

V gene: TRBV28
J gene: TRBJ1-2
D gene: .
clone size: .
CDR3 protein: CASSSHRGNYGYTF
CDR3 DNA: TGTGCCAGCAGTTCCCATAGGGGGAACTATGGCTACACCTTC

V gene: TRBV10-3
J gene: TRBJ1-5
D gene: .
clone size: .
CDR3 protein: CAIGDYNQPQHF
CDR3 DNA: TGTGCCATCGGAGACTACAATCAGCCCCAGCATTTT

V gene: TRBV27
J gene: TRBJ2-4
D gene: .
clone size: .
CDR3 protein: CASSSLNRYAAKNIQYF
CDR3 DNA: TGTGCCAGCAGTTCACTGAATAGGTACGCAGCCAAAAACATTCAGTACTTC

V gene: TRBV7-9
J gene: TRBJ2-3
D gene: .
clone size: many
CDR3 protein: CASTGGPTNSDTQYF
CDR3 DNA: TGTGCCAGCACCGGGGGGCCTACAAACTCGGATACGCAGTATTTT

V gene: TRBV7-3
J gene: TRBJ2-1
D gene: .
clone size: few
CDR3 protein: CASSLRGRSGDEQFF
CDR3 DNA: TGTGCCAGCAGCTTAAGAGGGCGGAGTGGGGATGAGCAGTTCTTC

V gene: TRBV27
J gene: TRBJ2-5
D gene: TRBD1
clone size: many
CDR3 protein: CASSHGQGEKTQYF
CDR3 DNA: TGTGCCAGCAGTCACGGACAGGGGGAGAAGACCCAGTACTTC

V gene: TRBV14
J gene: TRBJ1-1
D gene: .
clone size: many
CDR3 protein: CASSQAMSEGNTEAFF
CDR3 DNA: TGTGCCAGCAGCCAAGCGATGTCGGAGGGGAACACTGAAGCTTTCTTT

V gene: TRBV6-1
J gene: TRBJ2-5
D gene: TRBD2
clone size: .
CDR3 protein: CASSETSGGGETQYF
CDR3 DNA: TGTGCCAGCAGCGAAACTAGCGGGGGGGGAGAGACCCAGTACTTC